Each of the 14 T cell receptor beta chains below was sequenced from the same sample in a study of T cell repertoires in cytomegalovirus infection. TCRdb called the reads again in MiXCR, with one record for every CDR3 protein. The sample holds approximately 500,000 distinct CDR3 sequences, around 10% seen once. Source material: PBMCs. The receptors shown here come from a human donor in good health (CMV status not recorded). Some clones in this sample may be carry-over from other donors' samples.

A few counts support this clonotype. This chain joins TRBV5-5 and TRBJ2-5; possible D gene TRBD1, 5 bases. CDR1 is SGHKS, CDR2 YYEKEE, per germline (reference sequence). The V and J ends lost 2 bases and 2 bases respectively, with 13 bases between them. The CDR3 runs to 15 residues. The CDR3 loop reads CASSFFGHSQETQYF. In DNA, the CDR3 is TGTGCCAGCAGCTTCTTTGGACACTCTCAAGAGACCCAGTACTTC.

Many counts were recorded for this clonotype. Here the CDR3 reads CASSPGLAGDFQYF. The CDR3 DNA is TGTGCCAGCAGCCCGGGACTAGCGGGGGATTTCCAGTACTTC. The rearrangement uses TRBV7-9 and TRBJ2-5, with 14 bases fitting TRBD2. The CDR3 loop spans 14 amino acids. From germline, CDR1 is SEHNR and CDR2 FQNEAQ (reference sequence). J gave up 10 bases and V 5 bases, and 6 bases lay outside the gene matches. Variable domain in full (rest from reference TRBV7-9 and TRBJ2-5): DTGVSQNPRHKITKRGQNVTFRCDPISEHNRLYWYRQTLGQGPEFLTYFQNEAQLEKSRLLSDRFSAERPKGSFSTLEIQRTEQGDSAMYLCASSPGLAGDFQYFGPGTRLLVL.

The sample holds a few counts of this clonotype. The DNA for the CDR3 is TGTGCCAGCAGCCAAGGAAGAGAAGGGAGGAATCAGCCCCAGCATTTT. This gives the protein CASSQGREGRNQPQHF. V gene TRBV14 combines with J gene TRBJ1-5; no firm D call. The V gene's germline CDR1 is SGHDN and CDR2 FVKESK. Trimming pared 1 base from V and 4 bases from J, leaving 14 bases between. The CDR3 totals 16 residues. The whole variable domain, remainder taken from reference TRBV14 and TRBJ1-5, is EAGVTQFPSHSVIEKGQTVTLRCDPISGHDNLYWYRRVMGKEIKFLLHFVKESKQDESGMPNNRFLAERTGGTYSTLKVQPAELEDSGVYFCASSQGREGRNQPQHFGDGTRLSIL.

The V gene is TRBV20-1, the J gene TRBJ2-1; D possibly corresponds to TRBD1 (5 bases). The CDR3 extends over 14 amino acids. Trimming pared 6 bases from V and 3 bases from J, leaving 15 bases between. Germline loops: CDR1 DFQATT, CDR2 SNEGSKA (reference sequence). The CDR3 protein is CSAPGAGFYNEQFF. CDR3 bases: TGCAGTGCCCCCGGCGCAGGGTTCTACAATGAGCAGTTCTTC.

The rearrangement joins TRBV19 to TRBJ1-2; no clear D. CDR1 is LNHDA and CDR2 is SQIVND in the germline V gene (reference sequence). The CDR3 extends over 12 amino acids. The ends were cut back, 3 bases at V and 8 bases at J, with 10 bases in the middle. CDR3 amino acids: CASSILGYGYTF. The CDR3 nucleotides read TGTGCCAGTAGTATCTTGGGTTACGGCTACACCTTC.

In its sample, this clonotype was seen many times. The gene calls are TRBV5-6 and TRBJ2-5, with D maybe TRBD1 (7 bases). With 4 bases removed from V and 2 bases from J, the gap between germline ends came to 24 bases. Germline V gives CDR1 SGHDT, CDR2 YYEEEE. This CDR3 is built from 18 residues. The CDR3 reads CASSAEISRGTFQETQYF. The CDR3 bases are TGTGCCAGCAGCGCAGAGATCAGCAGGGGGACTTTTCAAGAGACCCAGTACTTC.

This clonotype has at least ten counts. The chain carries TRBV5-1 and TRBJ1-6; 8 bases fit TRBD1. V lost 0 bases, J lost 0 bases, and 11 bases stayed unmatched. CDR3 length: 20 residues. The germline CDR1 and CDR2 sequences are SGHRS and YFSETQ. Here the CDR3 reads CASSLAPSRGLNSYNSPLHF. DNA for the CDR3: TGCGCCAGCAGCTTGGCCCCTAGCAGGGGGCTTAACTCCTATAATTCACCCCTCCACTTT.

This clonotype came up many times. The rearrangement joins TRBV7-2 to TRBJ1-5; D is perhaps TRBD1 (6 bases). This CDR3 has 14 amino acids. CDR1 and CDR2 from the germline V gene are SGHTA and FQGNSA. The V end lost 5 bases, the J end lost 6 bases, and 14 bases lay between the germline ends. In DNA, the CDR3 is TGTGCCAGCAGCCGGGGGGGCGGAGGTCAGCCCCAGCATTTT. Amino acid sequence: CASSRGGGGQPQHF.

The V and J genes are TRBV2 and TRBJ2-1, with 14 positions matching TRBD2. The CDR3 has 16 residues. Germline assignment: CDR1 SNHLY and CDR2 FYNNEI. The junction had 6 bases not matched to a gene; V was cut back by 3 bases and J by 8 bases. In DNA form, the CDR3 reads TGTGCCAGCAGTGACCCGACTAGCGGGGGGGCAGATGAGCAGTTCTTC. Amino acid sequence: CASSDPTSGGADEQFF.

This clonotype has more than one count but fewer than ten. V is TRBV10-3 and J is TRBJ2-2; 7 nucleotides align to TRBD2. V dropped 8 bases and J dropped 5; count of bases not matched to a gene: 8. The CDR3 spans 14 residues. CDR1 and CDR2 from the germline V gene are ENHRY and SYGVKD. The CDR3 sequence is CAIPGTMGTGELFF. DNA for the CDR3: TGTGCCATCCCCGGGACTATGGGGACCGGGGAGCTGTTTTTT.

This clonotype has a handful of counts. V usage is TRBV20-1 and J usage is TRBJ2-2; a possible D gene is TRBD2 (7 bases). Germline CDR1 and CDR2: DFQATT and SNEGSKA (reference sequence). The CDR3 contains 14 residues. V was trimmed by 0 bases and J by 7 bases, leaving 12 bases between them. This chain's CDR3 is CSARDEGGVGELFF. CDR3 in DNA: TGCAGTGCTAGAGATGAGGGGGGGGTCGGGGAGCTGTTTTTT.

This clonotype came up many times. The rearrangement joins TRBV20-1 to TRBJ1-5; 10 nucleotides line up with TRBD1. CDR1 and CDR2 (germline): DFQATT, SNEGSKA (reference sequence). The CDR3 extends over 16 amino acids. Germline trimming cut 0 bases from V and 2 bases from J; bases unmatched to any gene: 4. The DNA of the CDR3 is TGCAGTGCTAGAGATCTAGGGACAGGGGGCAATCAGCCCCAGCATTTT. Residues: CSARDLGTGGNQPQHF.

The J gene is TRBJ2-1, the V gene TRBV20-1; D unresolved. CDR1 is DFQATT, CDR2 SNEGSKA, per germline (reference sequence). The CDR3 spans 12 residues. Deletions cut 3 bases from V and 6 bases from J, with 9 bases between. CDR3 in amino acids: CSASDSVNEQFF. CDR3 in DNA: TGCAGTGCTAGTGATTCCGTCAATGAGCAGTTCTTC.

This clonotype was seen only a few times. The V and J genes are TRBV6-5 and TRBJ1-1; D is ambiguous. Germline CDR1 reads MNHEY; CDR2 reads SVGAGI. CDR3 length: 14 amino acids. Trimming took off 0 bases at V and 4 bases at J, with 9 bases between the two ends. CDR3 bases: TGTGCCAGCAGTTACTCCTCAAGAACCACTGAAGCTTTCTTT. Amino acids: CASSYSSRTTEAFF.